This T cell receptor beta chain comes out of a study of T cells in women clearing cervical HPV infection (dated by TCRdb to the late 2010s). Looking at the study overall: Cases were roughly 24 women with histologically confirmed HPV16-related CIN3 or worse, including 2 invasive cancers. The controls were fewer than 30 women whose single incident HPV16 infection cleared within 12 months with no development of precancer or cancer. Blood from cases was drawn at the visit where the lesion was first identified, while blood from controls was drawn once the infection was no longer detected. For cases, the median interval between lesion detection and blood sampling was about 150 days, with an interquartile range of about 85 to 210 days. Because only a few women had HLA typing data, the possibility that HLA type acted as a confounder could not be ruled out. An exploratory proof-of-principle case-control study, nested within the Guanacaste HPV Natural History Study in Costa Rica, was conducted to compare TCR repertoires across cervical HPV16 outcomes. Cases and controls were matched on year of sample collection and on age within five years. A median age of around 30 years was observed in cases versus more than 37 in controls, and no significant differences in baseline characteristics were found. The parent cohort enrolled 10,049 women aged 18 or older in Guanacaste, Costa Rica, during about 1993 to 1994 and followed them for about 7 years. Five blinded duplicates per group were added as quality controls, so that approximately 60 samples were obtained: roughly 50 participants and 10 replicates. Beyond this particular receptor, the publication reports: Random forest classifiers combining richness and V gene abundances distinguished cases from controls with an estimated AUC of roughly 0.81. Because T-cell numbers per sample were unknown, differences in richness could reflect varying T-cell content rather than repertoire biology. Cases had lower TRBV6-7 relative abundance than controls (approximately 0.11% versus 0.16%; Bonferroni P = 0.0008). Significantly higher TCR repertoire richness was observed in CIN3+ cases than in controls across sequencing depths, whereas no difference in evenness was found. Because of the cross-sectional design, the study could not determine whether the associations came before infection or resulted from infection, and neither effector/memory subsets nor HPV-specific T cells were isolated.

On this clone itself: Its antigen is currently not known. With the read ending 3 residues before the CDR3 end, the germline J gene is used to fill in that end.

The immunoSEQ assay used multiplex PCR to amplify TCR beta CDR3 regions from an average of roughly 1,200 ng of genomic DNA per sample. The assay corrected primer bias using a complete synthetic TCR repertoire to establish an amplification baseline. Amplicons were sequenced on the Illumina platform. Per the source publication's procedure: Sequences were error-corrected by clustering with frequency ratios and a modified nearest-neighbor algorithm and were then analyzed in the immunoSEQ Analyzer with IMGT gene definitions. TCR richness and evenness were averaged over 20 rarefaction repeats at each rarefaction depth, excluding samples with fewer sequences than the depth. Wilcoxon rank sum tests with FDR correction were used to compare relative abundances of V, D and J genes between the groups. For the blinded duplicates, the intraclass correlation was roughly 96% for TCR richness and averaged around 76% across about 66 gene segments. TCRdb's version of the immuneACCESS table is confined to in-frame rearrangements and falls short of the full clone set. An unresolved V gene accounts for under half of the shortfall where checked; the remainder is of unknown origin. V and J calls and clone size are copied from that table; D and trimming were computed from the DNA. The table for this sample lists about 24,000 clones. The ten biggest clones cover roughly 5.3% of the sample.

Every participant had a single incident cervical HPV16 infection, and prevalent HPV16 infections were excluded. Cervical HPV DNA was detected with MY09/MY11 PCR, and genotyping was done with dot-blot hybridization. Roughly 15 mL of heparinized blood were centrifuged, and the buffy coat was split into aliquots, frozen at -30 degrees C, and then kept at -80 degrees C. QIAGEN kits were used to extract genomic DNA from buffy coat specimens. Trimming removed 6 bases from V and 1 base from J, leaving 12 bases between the germline ends. From cysteine to phenylalanine, the CDR3 is 14 amino acids long. Part of the CDR3 DNA is given, 33 bases translated from base 1. CDR1 and CDR2 (SNHLY, FYNNEI) derive from the germline V gene.

The V gene is TRBV2 and the J gene is TRBJ1-1, with no confidently assigned D gene. The specimen sequenced was blood buffy coat. This sequence was found in a woman between 18 and 75 years old with a cervical HPV16 infection that either progressed to CIN3+ or cleared (not recorded which). Here the CDR3 is given as CASSVTRSNTEAFF. Incomplete CDR3 DNA: TGTGCCAGCAGCGTCACCAGATCGAACACTGAA.